These 2 T cell receptor beta chains share one sample of origin, sequenced in a study of blood T cell repertoires in COVID-19. Profiling relied on immunoSEQ multiplex PCR, and the TCRdb table lists in-frame clones only, not all of them. The sample yields 150,000 to 200,000 clones, 90% seen once. Source material: peripheral blood. These receptors all stem from a man in his fifties with acute or convalescent COVID-19.

The V gene is TRBV27, the J gene TRBJ1-4, with D hard to call. Trimming took off 3 bases at V and 3 bases at J, with 11 bases between the two ends. The CDR3 has 15 amino acids. The germline gives CDR1 MNHEY, CDR2 SMNVEV (reference sequence). The DNA for the CDR3 is TGTGCCAGCAGTTTTGGGCACTCAGCTAATGAAAAACTGTTTTTT. Amino acids: CASSFGHSANEKLFF. The full variable domain, completed using reference TRBV27 and TRBJ1-4, is EAQVTQNPRYLITVTGKKLTVTCSQNMNHEYMSWYRQDPGLGLRQIYYSMNVEVTDKGDVPEGYKVSRKEKRNFPLILESPSPNQTSLYFCASSFGHSANEKLFFGSGTQLSVL.

This clone occurred once. The chain recombines TRBV5-3 with TRBJ1-4, with 8 nucleotides matching TRBD1. TRBV5-3 is an ORF for which the function is uncertain. V gave up 1 base and J gave up 4 bases; unmatched junction bases: 12. This CDR3 spans 18 amino acids. The CDR3 nucleotides are TGTGCCAGAAGCTTGCAGGGGGCGCGCCCGGTAGGTAATGAAAAACTGTTTTTT. Translating gives CARSLQGARPVGNEKLFF.